The 5 T cell receptor beta chains listed next were all sequenced from one sample in a study of shared clonotypes between healthy human individuals. Libraries were prepared by immunoSEQ multiplex PCR; TCRdb keeps only in-frame clonotypes and omits some of them. The sample yields 1.5 million to 2.5 million clones, about 95% seen once. Naive CD8 isolation took CD45RO-negative cells positively selected for CCR7 and excluded terminally differentiated effector memory CD45RA+ cells. The sequencing input was naive CD8+ T cells sorted from blood. These receptors all come from a man aged 18 to 30 in good health.

This rearrangement joins TRBV2 to TRBJ2-2; perhaps D is TRBD1 or TRBD2 (5 bases each). V was trimmed by 6 bases and J by 0 bases, leaving 11 bases between them. The CDR3 runs to 15 residues. Germline V lookup: CDR1 SNHLY, CDR2 FYNNEI. The CDR3 DNA sequence: TGTGCCAGCAGCCCGGGACCTACGAACACCGGGGAGCTGTTTTTT. Protein sequence: CASSPGPTNTGELFF. The full variable domain, completed using reference TRBV2 and TRBJ2-2, is EPEVTQTPSHQVTQMGQEVILRCVPISNHLYFYWYRQILGQKVEFLVSFYNNEISEKSEIFDDQFSVERPDGSNFTLKIRSTKLEDSAMYFCASSPGPTNTGELFFGEGSRLTVL.

This chain joins TRBV5-1 and TRBJ2-1, with D perhaps matching TRBD2 (5 bases). The CDR3 is 14 residues long. CDR1 is SGHRS and CDR2 is YFSETQ in the germline V gene. V lost 4 bases and J lost 7, with 15 bases in between. The CDR3 loop is CASSLTRSGNEQFF. CDR3 DNA sequence: TGCGCCAGCAGCCTGACCCGGTCGGGGAATGAGCAGTTCTTC.

Note on this clone: Within the sample, other DNA sequences also encode this same CDR3. V usage is TRBV6-1 and J usage is TRBJ2-1; 9 nucleotides align to TRBD2. The CDR3 runs 15 residues. V was pared by 1 base and J by 3 bases, with 1 base of the junction left unmatched. The germline CDR1 and CDR2 sequences are MNHNS and SASEGT. The CDR3: CASSEGLADYNEQFF. The CDR3 coding sequence is TGTGCCAGCAGTGAAGGACTAGCGGACTACAATGAGCAGTTCTTC.

Only one count was recorded for this clone. The rearrangement uses TRBV15 and TRBJ1-5, with TRBD1 as a possible D gene (5 bases). The CDR3 length is 18 residues. V lost 4 bases, J lost 7 bases, and 26 bases lay in between. Germline CDR1 reads LNHNV; CDR2 reads YYDKDF (reference sequence). In DNA, the CDR3 is TGTGCCACCAGCAACCCATCGGGGGGACCCCCGGCCGAGCAGCCCCAGCATTTT. Amino acid sequence: CATSNPSGGPPAEQPQHF.

The chain employs TRBV29-1 and TRBJ2-7, with 9 bases identical to TRBD1. After removal of 5 bases from V and 4 bases from J, the junction contained 3 bases not matched to a gene. This CDR3 has 12 amino acids. Germline CDR1 reads SQVTM; CDR2 reads ANQGSEA. The CDR3 nucleotides read TGCAGCGTTACAGGGGGCGTTTACGAGCAGTACTTC. It encodes CSVTGGVYEQYF.